This entry lists 14 T cell receptor beta chains sequenced from one sample in a study of radiation and T cells in renal cell carcinoma. Measured with immunoSEQ multiplex PCR; TCRdb has only the in-frame clones, and not every one. The sample has about 24,000 clones, roughly 64% seen once. Documented treatment: treatment-naive control, cytoreductive nephrectomy. The material sequenced was tumor tissue, taken from a patient whose treatment was nephrectomy without radiotherapy. These TCRs come from a man aged 40-49 years with renal cell carcinoma.

In its sample, this clone was seen once. The chain combines TRBV4-1 with TRBJ2-7; 7 bases fit TRBD1. Per germline, CDR1 MGHRA and CDR2 YSYEKL. V lost 4 bases and J lost 2; bases outside the gene matches: 5. The CDR3 contains 14 residues. CDR3 bases: TGCGCCAGCAGCCTAAGACAGGGACCCTACGAGCAGTACTTC. It encodes CASSLRQGPYEQYF.

The V and J genes are TRBV7-2 and TRBJ2-4; the D is unclear. CDR3 size: 12 residues. The V and J ends lost 1 base and 11 bases respectively, with 9 bases between them. From germline, CDR1 is SGHTA and CDR2 FQGNSA. Here the CDR3 DNA reads TGTGCCAGCAGCTTAGGAGCTCAAGTTCAGTACTTC. It codes for CASSLGAQVQYF.

The V and J genes are TRBV5-4 and TRBJ1-5, with TRBD1 identical over 9 bases. The CDR3 length is 16 residues. Germline assignment: CDR1 SGHNT and CDR2 YYREEE (reference sequence). Trimming took 2 bases from V and 1 from J; bases not matched to a gene: 4. This chain's CDR3 is CASSFLDRGSNQPQHF. In nucleotides, the CDR3 is TGTGCCAGCAGCTTTCTGGACAGGGGAAGCAATCAGCCCCAGCATTTT.

This clone has only a few counts. This sequence joins TRBV2 and TRBJ1-2; D is uncertain. CDR3 length equals 13 residues. Per germline, CDR1 SNHLY and CDR2 FYNNEI. The germline V and J ends were trimmed by 3 bases and 4 bases, with 9 bases remaining between them. CDR3 sequence (DNA): TGTGCCAGCAGTGAGGACGAGAGCTATGGCTACACCTTC. Its translation is CASSEDESYGYTF.

V gene TRBV19 combines with J gene TRBJ1-2, with 9 positions matching TRBD1. The germline V gene has CDR1 LNHDA and CDR2 SQIVND (reference sequence). This CDR3 spans 16 amino acids. The junction had 7 bases not matched to a gene; V was cut back by 3 bases and J by 2 bases. The CDR3 here is CASSMGTGRLNYGYTF. The CDR3 nucleotides read TGTGCCAGTAGTATGGGGACAGGGAGGTTGAACTATGGCTACACCTTC. The whole variable domain, filled in from reference TRBV19 and TRBJ1-2, reads DGGITQSPKYLFRKEGQNVTLSCEQNLNHDAMYWYRQDPGQGLRLIYYSQIVNDFQKGDIAEGYSVSREKKESFPLTVTSAQKNPTAFYLCASSMGTGRLNYGYTFGSGTRLTVV.

J is TRBJ2-5 and V is TRBV2; either TRBD1 or TRBD2 may fit D (5 bases each). Germline assignment: CDR1 SNHLY and CDR2 FYNNEI. This CDR3 contains 13 residues. With 4 bases removed from V and 5 bases from J, the gap between germline ends came to 11 bases. The CDR3 reads CASSVLGVETQYF. The CDR3 DNA is TGTGCCAGCAGTGTCCTGGGGGTGGAGACCCAGTACTTC. Based on the CDR3 plus reference TRBV2 and TRBJ2-5, the full variable domain is EPEVTQTPSHQVTQMGQEVILRCVPISNHLYFYWYRQILGQKVEFLVSFYNNEISEKSEIFDDQFSVERPDGSNFTLKIRSTKLEDSAMYFCASSVLGVETQYFGPGTRLLVL.

CDR3 region: CASISGGAETQYF. The CDR3 region has the DNA TGTGCCAGTATTAGCGGGGGGGCGGAGACCCAGTACTTC. V usage is TRBV6-1 and J usage is TRBJ2-5; 11 bases align to TRBD2. In germline, CDR1 is MNHNS, CDR2 SASEGT. The CDR3 runs to 13 residues. Trimming took 9 bases from V and 5 from J; bases not matched to a gene: 5.

The rearrangement links TRBV14 to TRBJ2-3; 11 bases map to TRBD2. CDR1 is SGHDN and CDR2 is FVKESK in the germline V gene. The CDR3 covers 18 residues. V shed 1 base and J 1 base; nucleotides not matched to a gene: 7. CDR3 nucleotides: TGTGCCAGCAGCCAAGGCCCGACTAGCGGGGTACGCACAGATACGCAGTATTTT. The encoded protein is CASSQGPTSGVRTDTQYF.

The chain carries TRBV10-3 and TRBJ2-2; 9 nucleotides match TRBD1. The CDR3 has 15 amino acids. J lost 5 bases, V lost 6 bases, and 7 bases had no gene match. Per the germline V gene, CDR1 is ENHRY and CDR2 is SYGVKD. CDR3 nucleotide sequence: TGTGCCATCAGCCGGACAGGGGCCCCGACCGGGGAGCTGTTTTTT. It codes for CAISRTGAPTGELFF.

This chain links TRBV30 with TRBJ2-7; TRBD2 aligns across 8 bases. The J segment lost 4 bases and the V segment lost 5 bases, leaving 7 bases of the junction unmatched. CDR3 length: 13 residues. Germline CDR1 is GTSNPN and CDR2 is SVGIG (reference sequence). CDR3 bases: TGTGCCTGGGCGGGGGGAGTGGGGTACGAGCAGTACTTC. Translating gives CAWAGGVGYEQYF.

This chain links TRBV5-6 with TRBJ1-2; a possible D gene is TRBD1 (5 bases). Germline loops: CDR1 SGHDT, CDR2 YYEEEE. V lost 2 bases to trimming and J lost 4 bases, with 15 bases between them. The CDR3 spans 15 residues. The CDR3: CASSLVGARSYGYTF. In DNA form, the CDR3 reads TGTGCCAGCAGCTTAGTAGGGGCGCGCAGCTATGGCTACACCTTC.

The J gene is TRBJ2-3, the V gene TRBV29-1, with 9 nucleotides matching TRBD2. This CDR3 has 14 amino acids. The germline CDR1 and CDR2 sequences are SQVTM and ANQGSEA. Losses at the gene ends were 1 base for V and 4 bases for J; bases not matched to a gene: 3. CDR3 bases: TGCAGCGTTGAAGGCGGGAGGGGGGCAGATACGCAGTATTTT. It is translated as CSVEGGRGADTQYF.

The rearrangement links TRBV25-1 to TRBJ1-6; D remains unclear. CDR1 is MGHDK, CDR2 SYGVNS, per germline. V was trimmed by 6 bases and J by 0 bases, leaving 6 bases between them. The CDR3 has 14 residues. The CDR3 DNA sequence: TGTGCCAGCAGCGCCTACTCCTATAATTCACCCCTCCACTTT. Amino acids: CASSAYSYNSPLHF.

This clone appeared once. The V call is TRBV6-6, the J call TRBJ2-5, with D perhaps TRBD1 or TRBD2 (5 bases each). V was pared by 10 bases and J by 3 bases, with 21 bases between. The CDR3 length is 15 residues. The germline V gene encodes CDR1 MNHNY and CDR2 SVGAGI (reference sequence). CDR3 in amino acids: CATKRLRGPKETQYF. The CDR3 nucleotides read TGTGCCACCAAACGACTTCGGGGCCCGAAAGAGACCCAGTACTTC.